The 16 T cell receptor beta chains given below trace back to one sample, sequenced in a study of blood T cells in healthy people across ages. With a J-beta primer mix and a sample-barcoded 5' primer, a second PCR ran about 6 to 11 cycles. Via MiXCR, TCRdb re-called the 5' RACE reads, giving one row per CDR3 protein. The data contain roughly 1.5 million distinct CDR3 sequences, approximately 42% of them seen just once; the ten biggest clones take up just over 4%. The sequenced material came from blood. The receptors come from a woman aged 18-35 years in good health.

The rearrangement links TRBV20-1 to TRBJ2-1; 9 bases are a match to TRBD2. Germline V lookup: CDR1 DFQATT, CDR2 SNEGSKA (reference sequence). The CDR3 totals 14 residues. V shed 7 bases and J 4 bases; nucleotides not matched to a gene: 8. The CDR3 DNA is TGCAGTGGTCTCGCGGGGGGGCCTTACAATGAGCAGTTCTTC. This codes for CSGLAGGPYNEQFF.

Comment on this clonotype: This could be a read error, since a much larger clone is one nucleotide away. This sequence joins TRBV20-1 and TRBJ2-7, with D possibly being TRBD1 (6 bases). The V end was cut by 4 bases, the J end by 7 bases, with 23 bases between. The V gene's germline CDR1 is DFQATT and CDR2 SNEGSKA (reference sequence). The CDR3 has 15 amino acids. Here the CDR3 DNA reads TGCAGTGCTACATCGACAGGCAGGTCCTACAATGAGCAGTACTTC. Translated: CSATSTGRSYNEQYF.

V gene TRBV28 combines with J gene TRBJ1-4, with 10 bases lining up with TRBD1. This CDR3 region has 17 residues. With V trimmed by 3 bases and J by 0 bases, 4 bases remained unmatched. Germline CDR1 MDHEN, CDR2 SYDVKM. The CDR3 is CASSFIGQGATNEKLFF. The DNA of the CDR3 is TGTGCCAGCAGTTTTATAGGACAGGGGGCAACTAATGAAAAACTGTTTTTT.

Turning to this clonotype: Compared with germline, one end of the junction differs, possibly owing to a read error. This chain links TRBV28 with TRBJ2-7; weak D call: TRBD1 (5 bases). Germline CDR1 MDHEN, CDR2 SYDVKM. This CDR3 region has 15 residues. CDR3 DNA: TGTGCCAGCGGTTTTAGAGGACACAGGATGAGGGAGCAGTACTTC. It is translated as CASGFRGHRMREQYF.

This clonotype has a handful of counts. The V call is TRBV20-1, the J call TRBJ2-3; D assignment may be TRBD1 or TRBD2 (5 bases each). The CDR3 has 15 residues. CDR1 is DFQATT and CDR2 is SNEGSKA in the germline V gene (reference sequence). CDR3 amino acids: CTIPSSGSRTDTQYF. DNA for the CDR3: TGCACCATCCCCTCCTCAGGGAGTCGCACAGATACGCAGTATTTT.

The chain joins TRBV14 to TRBJ2-7; D unresolved. V was shortened by 2 bases and J by 7 bases, with 15 bases between the two germline ends. CDR1 SGHDN and CDR2 FVKESK come from the germline V gene. This CDR3 contains 14 residues. CDR3 sequence: CASSQYRATGEQYF. In DNA, the CDR3 is TGTGCCAGCAGCCAATATAGGGCGACTGGGGAGCAGTACTTC.

The J gene is TRBJ2-1, the V gene TRBV6-2 or TRBV6-3; weak D call: TRBD1 (6 bases). The CDR3 length is 14 residues. The germline V gene has CDR1 MNHEY and CDR2 SVGEGT. V gave up 3 bases and J gave up 4 bases, with 10 bases separating them. CDR3 loop: CASSYGQLYNEQFF. In DNA form, the CDR3 reads TGTGCCAGCAGTTATGGACAGCTATACAATGAGCAGTTCTTC.

Of note for this clonotype: A clone one base away is much larger, so this may be a read error. V is TRBV7-9 and J is TRBJ1-5, with 10 bases that match TRBD1. This CDR3 comprises 14 residues. CDR1 and CDR2 from the germline V gene are SEHNR and FQNEAQ (reference sequence). CDR3 amino acids: CSSSSGTGVQPQHF. The CDR3 DNA is TGTTCCAGCAGCTCAGGGACAGGGGTTCAGCCCCAGCATTTT.

This chain uses TRBV20-1 with TRBJ1-6; D might be TRBD1 (5 bases). V was trimmed by 5 bases and J by 10 bases, leaving 18 bases between them. Germline-derived CDR1 and CDR2 are DFQATT and SNEGSKA (reference sequence). CDR3 size: 14 residues. This CDR3 is CSASGTSRGSPLHF. The CDR3, as DNA: TGCAGTGCTTCCGGGACGTCTCGGGGGTCACCCCTCCACTTT.

This chain uses TRBV4-1 with TRBJ2-5; 9 nucleotides match TRBD2. Germline assignment: CDR1 MGHRA and CDR2 YSYEKL. The V segment lost 6 bases and the J segment 5 bases; nucleotides outside the gene matches: 4. CDR3 size: 13 residues. The DNA of the CDR3 is TGCGCCAGCAGAGGGACTAGCACTGAGACCCAGTACTTC. Translation gives CASRGTSTETQYF.

The V and J genes are TRBV7-8 and TRBJ1-1, with a possible D match to TRBD1 (5 bases). V dropped 5 bases and J dropped 1 base, with 11 bases sitting between them. CDR3 length equals 14 residues. From germline, CDR1 is SGHVS and CDR2 FQNEAQ. This CDR3 reads CASSTRTRNTEAFF. The CDR3 coding sequence is TGTGCCAGCAGCACTAGGACAAGGAACACTGAAGCTTTCTTT.

The V call is TRBV9, the J call TRBJ2-1; no clear D gene. CDR3 length: 14 residues. CDR1 is SGDLS and CDR2 is YYNGEE in the germline V gene. Trimming took 4 bases from V and 6 from J, leaving 14 bases between them. CDR3 amino acids: CASSPPHGANEQFF. CDR3 DNA: TGTGCCAGCAGCCCGCCACATGGCGCCAATGAGCAGTTCTTC.

As to this clonotype: One end of the junction is discordant with germline, which a read error may explain. This chain joins TRBV10-3 and TRBJ2-7; TRBD2 matches at 10 bases. The CDR3 loop spans 14 amino acids. The germline V gene encodes CDR1 ENHRY and CDR2 SYGVKD. The CDR3 reads CAIKKASGGYGQYF. DNA for the CDR3: TGTGCCATCAAAAAGGCTAGCGGGGGCTACGGGCAGTACTTC.

This chain joins TRBV7-9 and TRBJ2-7; no reliable D call. Germline CDR1 is SEHNR and CDR2 is FQNEAQ (reference sequence). V gave up 5 bases and J gave up 7 bases, with 21 bases separating them. The CDR3 extends over 15 amino acids. CDR3 sequence: CASSPWATAYNEQYF. In DNA, the CDR3 is TGTGCCAGCAGCCCGTGGGCTACGGCATACAATGAGCAGTACTTC. The full variable domain, with the rest looked up from reference TRBV7-9 and TRBJ2-7, is DTGVSQNPRHKITKRGQNVTFRCDPISEHNRLYWYRQTLGQGPEFLTYFQNEAQLEKSRLLSDRFSAERPKGSFSTLEIQRTEQGDSAMYLCASSPWATAYNEQYFGPGTRLTVT.

The CDR3 nucleotides read TGCAGTGTTATAGGACACCTGAACACTGAAGCTTTCTTT. It encodes CSVIGHLNTEAFF. The chain has TRBV20-1 and TRBJ1-1, with D perhaps matching TRBD1 (5 bases). Trimming removed 7 bases from V and 0 bases from J, with 12 bases in between. Germline CDR1 and CDR2: DFQATT and SNEGSKA (reference sequence). The CDR3 covers 13 residues.

The chain carries TRBV9 and TRBJ2-3; D is perhaps TRBD2 (7 bases). This CDR3 region has 16 residues. The germline CDR1 and CDR2 sequences are SGDLS and YYNGEE. Between the trimmed V and J ends, which lost 0 bases and 2 bases, there was a span of 13 bases. The CDR3 here is CASSVGRGAITDTQYF. The CDR3 DNA follows: TGTGCCAGCAGCGTAGGCCGGGGGGCGATCACAGATACGCAGTATTTT. Full variable domain (rest looked up from reference TRBV9 and TRBJ2-3): DSGVTQTPKHLITATGQRVTLRCSPRSGDLSVYWYQQSLDQGLQFLIQYYNGEERAKGNILERFSAQQFPDLHSELNLSSLELGDSALYFCASSVGRGAITDTQYFGPGTRLTVL.